Presented here are 5 T cell receptor beta chains from one specimen sequenced in a study of graft-versus-host responses after intestinal transplantation. Antigens of these TCRs are unknown. Only in-frame clones appear in the TCRdb table, and some are missing; sequencing was by immunoSEQ multiplex PCR. The repertoire has some 110,000 clones, approximately 94% of them found once; the top ten carry 0.2% to 0.25%. Source: unstimulated CD4+ T cells sorted from spleen or lymph node cells, taken before transplant. The receptors were gathered from a human donor who was the organ donor for an intestinal transplant.

This CDR3 reads CASSYWDSPYQETQYF. The CDR3, as DNA: TGTGCCAGCAGTTATTGGGACAGCCCGTACCAAGAGACCCAGTACTTC. J is TRBJ2-5 and V is TRBV6-6; 7 bases map to TRBD1. The CDR3 runs to 16 residues. Germline values: CDR1 MNHNY, CDR2 SVGAGI (reference sequence). J gave up 0 bases and V 3 bases, and 7 bases lay outside the gene matches.

The chain employs TRBV4-1 and TRBJ1-1; 10 bases match TRBD1. There are 16 residues in the CDR3. Germline V gene sequence: CDR1 MGHRA, CDR2 YSYEKL. Trimming took 4 bases from V and 5 from J; bases not matched to a gene: 10. This chain's CDR3 is CASSPGTGVPRTEAFF. CDR3 in DNA: TGCGCCAGCAGCCCCGGGACAGGGGTCCCGCGGACTGAAGCTTTCTTT.

The chain couples TRBV4-1 to TRBJ1-4; D gene ambiguous. There are 15 residues in the CDR3. The germline gives CDR1 MGHRA, CDR2 YSYEKL. Trimming shortened V by 1 base and J by 0 bases, and 6 bases separated the two germline ends. The CDR3 here is CASSQVRATNEKLFF. The CDR3, as DNA: TGCGCCAGCAGCCAAGTGCGGGCAACTAATGAAAAACTGTTTTTT.

This clone appeared a few times. The rearrangement links TRBV6-1 to TRBJ2-2; no definite D call. Per the germline V gene, CDR1 is MNHNS and CDR2 is SASEGT. This CDR3 comprises 13 residues. Trimming removed 6 bases at V and 5 bases at J, with 10 bases between. The CDR3: CASRGLVTGELFF. The CDR3 DNA reads as TGTGCCAGCAGGGGCCTAGTGACCGGGGAGCTGTTTTTT.

The V and J genes are TRBV5-6 and TRBJ2-3, with D perhaps TRBD1 (6 bases). In germline, CDR1 is SGHDT, CDR2 YYEEEE. The CDR3 is 13 residues long. V lost 5 bases, J lost 4 bases, and 11 bases lay in between. CDR3 nucleotide sequence: TGTGCCAGCAGTTTACAGGGTTCAGATACGCAGTATTTT. Its translation: CASSLQGSDTQYF.